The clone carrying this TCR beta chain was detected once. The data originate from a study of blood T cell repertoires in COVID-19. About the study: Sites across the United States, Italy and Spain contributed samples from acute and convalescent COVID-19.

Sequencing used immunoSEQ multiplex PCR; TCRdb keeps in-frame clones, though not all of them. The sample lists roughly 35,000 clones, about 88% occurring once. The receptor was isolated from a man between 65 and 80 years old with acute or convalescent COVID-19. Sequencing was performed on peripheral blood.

The CDR3 is CASSQSRYTEAFF. The CDR3 nucleotides read TGTGCCAGCAGCCAATCGCGCTACACTGAAGCTTTCTTT. V is TRBV3-1 (or the pseudogene TRBV3-2) and J is TRBJ1-1; unclear D gene. V lost 2 bases, J lost 3 bases, and 7 bases lay in between. CDR1 and CDR2 from the germline V gene are LGHDT and YNNKEL (reference sequence). The CDR3 spans 13 residues.